This T cell receptor (beta chain) was identified during a study of cytomegalovirus exposure and HLA in healthy donors. Study outcomes and limitations: Presence/absence analyses treated sequencing depth as roughly uniform across donors.

The sample holds a few counts of this clone. No antigen is known for it. The PCR had 60 Vbeta and 13 Jbeta primers. The method was immunoSEQ multiplex PCR; TCRdb's version includes in-frame clones alone and lacks a portion of them. Here the sample spans 160,000 or so clones, around 77% being singletons. The CDR3 loop spans 16 amino acids. Germline V gene sequence: CDR1 SGHTA, CDR2 FQGTGA. V was clipped by 3 bases and J by 7 bases; unmatched bases: 6. The chain is built from TRBV7-3 and TRBJ2-5; TRBD2 matches 15 bases. The receptor's source is a man aged 55-75 years in good health and CMV-seronegative. Sequenced material: PBMCs. CDR3 in amino acids: CASSLGTSGGRGTQYF. CDR3 nucleotides: TGTGCCAGCAGCTTGGGGACTAGCGGGGGGAGAGGGACCCAGTACTTC.